Presented here are 3 T cell receptor beta chains from one specimen sequenced in a study of blood T cells in healthy people across ages. It was with a sample-barcoded 5' primer and a J-beta primer mix that a second PCR of about 6 to 11 cycles was run. One entry per CDR3 protein, called by TCRdb with MiXCR from the 5' RACE reads. The sample consists of around 800,000 distinct CDR3 sequences, about 53% of them appearing once. Sequenced material: blood. The receptor set was obtained from an elderly man in good health.

DNA of the CDR3: TGTGCCAGCAGTGAGTGGGGACGGGCAGGGGCGGGAGATGAGCAGTTCTTC. This codes for CASSEWGRAGAGDEQFF. The J gene is TRBJ2-1, the V gene TRBV25-1, with D possibly matching TRBD2 (7 bases). This CDR3 comprises 17 residues. Trimming removed 3 bases at V and 8 bases at J, with 23 bases between. Germline V CDR1 and CDR2: MGHDK, SYGVNS.

The rearrangement links TRBV6-2 or TRBV6-3 to TRBJ2-5; weak D call: TRBD1 (5 bases). The J call is doubtful: the DNA matches TRBJ2-7 better. This CDR3 contains 14 residues. The germline CDR1 and CDR2 sequences are MNHEY and SVGEGT. This CDR3 is CASSSAGRPYEQYF. DNA of the CDR3: TGTGCCAGCAGTTCGGCAGGGCGCCCCTACGAGCAGTACTTC.

V is TRBV9 and J is TRBJ1-1; weak D call: TRBD1 (5 bases). Germline-derived CDR1 and CDR2 are SGDLS and YYNGEE. Trimming pared 0 bases from V and 0 bases from J, leaving 9 bases between. This CDR3 is 15 amino acids long. The CDR3 nucleotides are TGTGCCAGCAGCGTAGCTGGGGGGATGAACACTGAAGCTTTCTTT. Translating it yields CASSVAGGMNTEAFF.